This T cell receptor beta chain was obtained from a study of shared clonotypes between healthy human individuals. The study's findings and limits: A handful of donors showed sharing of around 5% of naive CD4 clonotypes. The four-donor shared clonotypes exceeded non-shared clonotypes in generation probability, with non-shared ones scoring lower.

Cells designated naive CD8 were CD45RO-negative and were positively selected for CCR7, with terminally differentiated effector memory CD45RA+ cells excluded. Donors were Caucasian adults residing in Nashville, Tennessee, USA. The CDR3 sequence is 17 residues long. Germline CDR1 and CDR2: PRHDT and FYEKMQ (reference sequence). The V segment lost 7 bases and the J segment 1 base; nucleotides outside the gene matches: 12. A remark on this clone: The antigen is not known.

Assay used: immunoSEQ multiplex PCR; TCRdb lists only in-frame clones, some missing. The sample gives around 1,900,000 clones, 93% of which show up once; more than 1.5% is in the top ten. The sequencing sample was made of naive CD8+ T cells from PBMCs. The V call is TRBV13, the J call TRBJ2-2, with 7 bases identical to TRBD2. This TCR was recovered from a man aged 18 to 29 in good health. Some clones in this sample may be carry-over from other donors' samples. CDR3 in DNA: TGTGCCAGCAATTGGATAGCGGCGGGGGTGAACACCGGGGAGCTGTTTTTT. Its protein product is CASNWIAAGVNTGELFF.